Listed below are T cell receptor beta chains from one sample, sequenced in a study of blood T cell repertoires in COVID-19. Produced via immunoSEQ multiplex PCR; TCRdb's table is partial and in-frame only. This sample has hundreds of thousands of clones; roughly 87% occur once, and the top ten carry roughly 0.94%. The sequenced material came from PBMCs or T cells enriched from blood (not recorded which). The receptor source for this set is a woman in her 30s who had recovered from COVID-19. The CDR3 runs from the conserved cysteine through the conserved F or W. The D gene is left open where the match is weak. The size field is filled for only some rows; it gives once, few, many or a size class.

clone size: .; D gene: .; CDR3 length: 13; J gene: TRBJ1-1; V gene: TRBV12-3/TRBV12-4; CDR3 DNA: TGTGCCAGCAGTTTAGCCCCAAACACTGAAGCTTTCTTT; CDR3 protein: CASSLAPNTEAFF
clone size: .; D gene: TRBD1; CDR3 length: 15; J gene: TRBJ1-1; V gene: TRBV25-1; CDR3 DNA: TGTGCCAGCAGTGGAGTGGGGGGACAGGGAGGAGGAGCTTTCTTT; CDR3 protein: CASSGVGGQGGGAFF
clone size: .; D gene: .; CDR3 length: 14; J gene: TRBJ2-1; V gene: TRBV27; CDR3 DNA: TGTGCCAGCACCCCTGGTATAGGGGTCAATGAGCAGTTCTTC; CDR3 protein: CASTPGIGVNEQFF
clone size: .; D gene: TRBD1; CDR3 length: 16; J gene: TRBJ1-6; V gene: TRBV7-2; CDR3 DNA: TGTGCCAGCAGCTCGACTGGGACAGGGCTTAATTCACCCCTCCACTTT; CDR3 protein: CASSSTGTGLNSPLHF
clone size: .; D gene: .; CDR3 length: 15; J gene: TRBJ2-1; V gene: TRBV10-3; CDR3 DNA: TGTGCCATCAGGGGGGCAGGGGAATCCTACAATGAGCAGTTCTTC; CDR3 protein: CAIRGAGESYNEQFF
clone size: .; D gene: .; CDR3 length: 15; J gene: TRBJ1-1; V gene: TRBV15; CDR3 DNA: TGTGCCACCAGCAGAGTGCGGGGGGGAGGCCCTGAAGCTTTCTTT; CDR3 protein: CATSRVRGGGPEAFF
clone size: .; D gene: .; CDR3 length: 12; J gene: TRBJ2-7; V gene: TRBV7-2; CDR3 DNA: TGTGCCAGCAGCTCGAGCTCCTACGAGCAGTACTTC; CDR3 protein: CASSSSSYEQYF
clone size: .; D gene: .; CDR3 length: 13; J gene: TRBJ1-5; V gene: TRBV11-2; CDR3 DNA: TGTGCCAGCAGCTTAGATCGGAGTCAGCCCCAGCATTTT; CDR3 protein: CASSLDRSQPQHF
clone size: .; D gene: .; CDR3 length: 13; J gene: TRBJ2-7; V gene: TRBV5-1; CDR3 DNA: TGCGCCAGCAGCTTGGAGAGGACCTACGAGCAGTACTTC; CDR3 protein: CASSLERTYEQYF
clone size: .; D gene: .; CDR3 length: 13; J gene: TRBJ1-2; V gene: TRBV29-1; CDR3 DNA: TGCAGCGTTGAAGAGTATGCTAGGTTTGGCTACACCTTC; CDR3 protein: CSVEEYARFGYTF
clone size: .; D gene: TRBD1; CDR3 length: 17; J gene: TRBJ2-2; V gene: TRBV6-6; CDR3 DNA: TGTGCCAGCAGTCCCCTAGCCGGGACAGGCAACACCGGGGAGCTGTTTTTT; CDR3 protein: CASSPLAGTGNTGELFF
clone size: .; D gene: .; CDR3 length: 11; J gene: TRBJ2-5; V gene: TRBV6-5; CDR3 DNA: TGTGCCAGCAGTTCCCTGGAGACCCAGTACTTC; CDR3 protein: CASSSLETQYF
clone size: .; D gene: TRBD1; CDR3 length: 15; J gene: TRBJ1-2; V gene: TRBV7-9; CDR3 DNA: TGTGCCAGCAGCTTACTGGGACAGGGTACCTATGGCTACACCTTC; CDR3 protein: CASSLLGQGTYGYTF
clone size: .; D gene: .; CDR3 length: 15; J gene: TRBJ2-1; V gene: TRBV23-1; CDR3 DNA: TGCGCCAGCAGTCAATCGCGGCACACACACAATGAGCAGTTCTTC; CDR3 protein: CASSQSRHTHNEQFF
clone size: .; D gene: .; CDR3 length: 13; J gene: TRBJ1-1; V gene: TRBV11-3; CDR3 DNA: TGTGCCAGCAGCTTAGAGGCAAACACTGAAGCTTTCTTT; CDR3 protein: CASSLEANTEAFF
clone size: .; D gene: .; CDR3 length: 16; J gene: TRBJ2-7; V gene: TRBV7-8; CDR3 DNA: TGTGCCAGCAGCTTAGCCGACGAGGCAGACTACTACGAGCAGTACTTC; CDR3 protein: CASSLADEADYYEQYF
clone size: .; D gene: TRBD1; CDR3 length: 16; J gene: TRBJ2-3; V gene: TRBV25-1; CDR3 DNA: TGTGCCAGCAGTGAGGTTACAGGGGGCGCCCCAGATACGCAGTATTTT; CDR3 protein: CASSEVTGGAPDTQYF
clone size: .; D gene: TRBD2; CDR3 length: 14; J gene: TRBJ2-5; V gene: TRBV19; CDR3 DNA: TGTGCCAGTAGTATTGGACTAGGGCTTGAGACCCAGTACTTC; CDR3 protein: CASSIGLGLETQYF
clone size: .; D gene: .; CDR3 length: 13; J gene: TRBJ1-1; V gene: TRBV25-1; CDR3 DNA: TGTGCCAGCAGTCCACAAGTTTCCCCTGAAGCTTTCTTT; CDR3 protein: CASSPQVSPEAFF
clone size: .; D gene: TRBD1; CDR3 length: 15; J gene: TRBJ1-2; V gene: TRBV13; CDR3 DNA: TGTGCCAGCAGCTCCACTCTAGGACAGGGAAGTGGCTACACCTTC; CDR3 protein: CASSSTLGQGSGYTF
clone size: .; D gene: .; CDR3 length: 16; J gene: TRBJ1-1; V gene: TRBV6-5; CDR3 DNA: TGTGCCAGCAGTTACTCGAGAGGGAAACTGCGCGCTGAAGCTTTCTTT; CDR3 protein: CASSYSRGKLRAEAFF
clone size: once; D gene: .; CDR3 length: 14; J gene: TRBJ1-2; V gene: TRBV7-2; CDR3 DNA: TGTGCCAGCAGCCTCCTCGGGGGGGCGGGAGGCTACACCTTC; CDR3 protein: CASSLLGGAGGYTF
clone size: .; D gene: .; CDR3 length: 14; J gene: TRBJ1-2; V gene: TRBV5-6; CDR3 DNA: TGTGCCAGCAGCTTGGGCAGGGGTGATTATGGCTACACCTTC; CDR3 protein: CASSLGRGDYGYTF
clone size: .; D gene: .; CDR3 length: 15; J gene: TRBJ1-5; V gene: TRBV27; CDR3 DNA: TGTGCCAGCAACCTGAGAGGCAGGGGCAATCAGCCCCAGCATTTT; CDR3 protein: CASNLRGRGNQPQHF
clone size: .; D gene: .; CDR3 length: 13; J gene: TRBJ1-2; V gene: TRBV5-1; CDR3 DNA: TGCGCCAGCAACGTACAGGGACTAGATGGCTACACCTTC; CDR3 protein: CASNVQGLDGYTF
clone size: .; D gene: TRBD1; CDR3 length: 15; J gene: TRBJ2-7; V gene: TRBV28; CDR3 DNA: TGTGCCAGCAGTTTATGGGGGACAGGGGCCCACGAGCAGTACTTC; CDR3 protein: CASSLWGTGAHEQYF
clone size: .; D gene: TRBD1; CDR3 length: 17; J gene: TRBJ2-5; V gene: TRBV27; CDR3 DNA: TGTGCCAGCAGTTTACAGCGAGGGGGGACAGGGGAGCGGACCCAGTACTTC; CDR3 protein: CASSLQRGGTGERTQYF
clone size: .; D gene: .; CDR3 length: 19; J gene: TRBJ2-7; V gene: TRBV3-1/TRBV3-2; CDR3 DNA: TGTGCCAGCAGCCAAGATCCGCGTAAGGACACCCGAACCCCCTACGAGCAGTACTTC; CDR3 protein: CASSQDPRKDTRTPYEQYF
clone size: once; D gene: .; CDR3 length: 14; J gene: TRBJ1-2; V gene: TRBV27; CDR3 DNA: TGTGCCAGCACCAAAGACTCAACAGGCGGTGGCTACACCTTC; CDR3 protein: CASTKDSTGGGYTF
clone size: .; D gene: TRBD1; CDR3 length: 17; J gene: TRBJ1-5; V gene: TRBV4-2; CDR3 DNA: TGTGCCAGCAGCCCGGTATCCGGGACAGGGGTTAATCAGCCCCAGCATTTT; CDR3 protein: CASSPVSGTGVNQPQHF
clone size: .; D gene: TRBD1; CDR3 length: 15; J gene: TRBJ2-4; V gene: TRBV13; CDR3 DNA: TGTGCCAGCAGCCACCCGGACAGGGGGCTAAACATTCAGTACTTC; CDR3 protein: CASSHPDRGLNIQYF
clone size: .; D gene: .; CDR3 length: 14; J gene: TRBJ2-1; V gene: TRBV29-1; CDR3 DNA: TGCAGCGTTGCCCGTAGCCTCTCCTACAATGAGCAGTTCTTC; CDR3 protein: CSVARSLSYNEQFF
clone size: .; D gene: .; CDR3 length: 13; J gene: TRBJ1-1; V gene: TRBV11-3; CDR3 DNA: TGTGCCAGCAGCTTAGATCAGTTGACTGAAGCTTTCTTT; CDR3 protein: CASSLDQLTEAFF
clone size: .; D gene: TRBD1; CDR3 length: 14; J gene: TRBJ1-2; V gene: TRBV7-9; CDR3 DNA: TGTGCCAGCAGCCGCAGGGACAGCTCCTATGGCTACACCTTC; CDR3 protein: CASSRRDSSYGYTF
clone size: few; D gene: .; CDR3 length: 14; J gene: TRBJ1-5; V gene: TRBV2; CDR3 DNA: TGTGCCAGCAGTGAGGATAGGGACTTTCAGCCCCAGCATTTT; CDR3 protein: CASSEDRDFQPQHF
clone size: .; D gene: .; CDR3 length: 15; J gene: TRBJ1-3; V gene: TRBV10-1; CDR3 DNA: TGCGCCAGCAGTGATGGCCCAAGCTCTGGAAACACCATATATTTT; CDR3 protein: CASSDGPSSGNTIYF
clone size: .; D gene: .; CDR3 length: 19; J gene: TRBJ1-4; V gene: TRBV6-2/TRBV6-3; CDR3 DNA: TGTGCCAGCAGTTTTTCGGGGAAAGGCTCGGTTGCAACTAATGAAAAACTGTTTTTT; CDR3 protein: CASSFSGKGSVATNEKLFF
clone size: .; D gene: .; CDR3 length: 14; J gene: TRBJ1-5; V gene: TRBV27; CDR3 DNA: TGTGCCAGCAGCTTTATGGCCGGGAATCAGCCCCAGCATTTT; CDR3 protein: CASSFMAGNQPQHF
clone size: .; D gene: .; CDR3 length: 13; J gene: TRBJ1-2; V gene: TRBV15; CDR3 DNA: TGTGCCACCAGCAGAGAATCAGGGTATGGCTACACCTTC; CDR3 protein: CATSRESGYGYTF
clone size: .; D gene: .; CDR3 length: 16; J gene: TRBJ1-2; V gene: TRBV2; CDR3 DNA: TGTGCCAGCAGTCGGGGGGTCGAGAGTCGTAACAATGGCTACACCTTC; CDR3 protein: CASSRGVESRNNGYTF
clone size: .; D gene: .; CDR3 length: 14; J gene: TRBJ2-7; V gene: TRBV25-1; CDR3 DNA: TGTGCCAGCAGTGCAGAGCAGGGATGGGACGAGCAGTACTTC; CDR3 protein: CASSAEQGWDEQYF
clone size: once; D gene: TRBD1; CDR3 length: 14; J gene: TRBJ2-7; V gene: TRBV30; CDR3 DNA: TGTGCCTGGAGTGTATCGACAGGGTCGATCGAGCAGTACTTC; CDR3 protein: CAWSVSTGSIEQYF
clone size: .; D gene: TRBD2; CDR3 length: 10; J gene: TRBJ2-5; V gene: TRBV20-1; CDR3 DNA: TGCAGTGCTGTGGGGGGGGTCCAGTACTTC; CDR3 protein: CSAVGGVQYF
clone size: .; D gene: TRBD1; CDR3 length: 15; J gene: TRBJ1-1; V gene: TRBV6-5; CDR3 DNA: TGTGCCAGCAGTAAAACACGGGACAGGGCTACTGAAGCTTTCTTT; CDR3 protein: CASSKTRDRATEAFF
clone size: .; D gene: TRBD1; CDR3 length: 13; J gene: TRBJ1-2; V gene: TRBV30; CDR3 DNA: TGTGCCCACTTTCCCAGGGACAGCTATGGCTACACCTTC; CDR3 protein: CAHFPRDSYGYTF
clone size: once; D gene: .; CDR3 length: 13; J gene: TRBJ2-7; V gene: TRBV20-1; CDR3 DNA: TGCAGTGCTAGTACGGGGTACTCCTACGAGCAGTACTTC; CDR3 protein: CSASTGYSYEQYF
clone size: .; D gene: TRBD2; CDR3 length: 14; J gene: TRBJ2-7; V gene: TRBV6-5; CDR3 DNA: TGTGCCAGCAGTTACTCGGGCGGGGGATGGGAGCAGTACTTC; CDR3 protein: CASSYSGGGWEQYF
clone size: .; D gene: .; CDR3 length: 14; J gene: TRBJ1-5; V gene: TRBV6-2/TRBV6-3; CDR3 DNA: TGTGCCAGCAGTCACGGGGGGGCAGACCAGCCCCAGCATTTT; CDR3 protein: CASSHGGADQPQHF
clone size: .; D gene: .; CDR3 length: 15; J gene: TRBJ2-3; V gene: TRBV19; CDR3 DNA: TGTGCCAGTTCCTCCTCACGACAGGTAACAGATACGCAGTATTTT; CDR3 protein: CASSSSRQVTDTQYF
clone size: .; D gene: TRBD1; CDR3 length: 13; J gene: TRBJ2-7; V gene: TRBV3-1/TRBV3-2; CDR3 DNA: TGTGCCAGCAGCCGACAGGGGGCCAACGAGCAGTACTTC; CDR3 protein: CASSRQGANEQYF
clone size: .; D gene: TRBD2; CDR3 length: 17; J gene: TRBJ2-1; V gene: TRBV9; CDR3 DNA: TGTGCCAGCAGCGGCACACTAGCGACGAGCTCCTACAATGAGCAGTTCTTC; CDR3 protein: CASSGTLATSSYNEQFF
clone size: once; D gene: .; CDR3 length: 16; J gene: TRBJ1-1; V gene: TRBV5-1; CDR3 DNA: TGCGCCAGCAGCTTGGCCGGGGGGAGCTTGAACACTGAAGCTTTCTTT; CDR3 protein: CASSLAGGSLNTEAFF
clone size: .; D gene: TRBD1; CDR3 length: 13; J gene: TRBJ2-1; V gene: TRBV5-8; CDR3 DNA: TGTGCCAGCAGCCTGGGGACAGACTCTAAGCAGTTCTTC; CDR3 protein: CASSLGTDSKQFF
clone size: once; D gene: .; CDR3 length: 19; J gene: TRBJ2-1; V gene: TRBV19; CDR3 DNA: TGTGCCAGTAGTATAGATCGTTCCCGAGGGCTTAGCTCCTACAATGAGCAGTTCTTC; CDR3 protein: CASSIDRSRGLSSYNEQFF
clone size: .; D gene: .; CDR3 length: 16; J gene: TRBJ1-3; V gene: TRBV4-2; CDR3 DNA: TGTGCCAGCAGCCAAGATTGGGGCCTCTCTGGAAACACCATATATTTT; CDR3 protein: CASSQDWGLSGNTIYF
clone size: once; D gene: TRBD1; CDR3 length: 14; J gene: TRBJ1-1; V gene: TRBV15; CDR3 DNA: TGTGCCACCAGCAGGGGGACAGGGAACACTGAAGCTTTCTTT; CDR3 protein: CATSRGTGNTEAFF
clone size: .; D gene: TRBD1; CDR3 length: 18; J gene: TRBJ1-1; V gene: TRBV15; CDR3 DNA: TGTGCCACCAGCAGAGATCCCGGGGAGACAGGGAGGCACACTGAAGCTTTCTTT; CDR3 protein: CATSRDPGETGRHTEAFF